Listed here are 22 T cell receptor beta chains from one sample, sequenced in a study of Tregs in tolerant kidney transplant recipients. Using immunoSEQ multiplex PCR, the repertoire was profiled, and TCRdb retains in-frame clones only, with some absent. The repertoire consists of tens of thousands of clones, with roughly 93% occurring once and the leading ten covering about 1.5%. Mixed chimerism was transient after nonmyeloablative marrow transplants from related graft donors. The sample here was CD4+ T cells from blood (PBMCs), taken 12 months after the transplant. These receptor sequences come from a human patient who received a combined kidney and bone marrow transplant. The graft donor may have contributed some T cells.

The CDR3 DNA is TGTGCCAGCAGCTGGCGGGGGGGAGAGGGTCAAGAGACCCAGTACTTC. Translated: CASSWRGGEGQETQYF. The V call is TRBV7-2, the J call TRBJ2-5; 9 bases line up with TRBD2. There are 16 residues in the CDR3. J was trimmed by 2 bases and V by 4 bases; bases with no gene match: 8. The V gene's germline CDR1 is SGHTA and CDR2 FQGNSA. Combining the CDR3 with reference TRBV7-2 and TRBJ2-5 gives the whole variable domain GAGVSQSPSNKVTEKGKDVELRCDPISGHTALYWYRQSLGQGLEFLIYFQGNSAPDKSGLPSDRFSAERTGGSVSTLTIQRTQQEDSAVYLCASSWRGGEGQETQYFGPGTRLLVL.

This clone was observed once. The CDR3 coding sequence is TGTGCCAGCAGTTTATCGAAGGTGCTAGCGGGAGGAATAGATACGCAGTATTTT. Its protein product is CASSLSKVLAGGIDTQYF. The rearrangement joins TRBV27 to TRBJ2-3, with TRBD2 identical over 11 bases. V gave up 0 bases and J gave up 5 bases; unmatched junction bases: 10. CDR3 size: 18 residues. CDR1 is MNHEY and CDR2 is SMNVEV in the germline V gene (reference sequence).

This clone has just a few counts. J is TRBJ2-5 and V is TRBV2, with D possibly matching TRBD2 (6 bases). The V end was cut by 7 bases, the J end by 2 bases, with 14 bases between. The germline CDR1 and CDR2 sequences are SNHLY and FYNNEI. The CDR3 covers 14 residues. The CDR3 region is CASIGGTEQETQYF. The CDR3 region has the DNA TGTGCCAGCATAGGAGGGACGGAGCAAGAGACCCAGTACTTC. Drawing the rest from reference TRBV2 and TRBJ2-5, the complete variable domain is EPEVTQTPSHQVTQMGQEVILRCVPISNHLYFYWYRQILGQKVEFLVSFYNNEISEKSEIFDDQFSVERPDGSNFTLKIRSTKLEDSAMYFCASIGGTEQETQYFGPGTRLLVL.

This clone came up once. The V call is TRBV6-5, the J call TRBJ1-2; D perhaps matches TRBD1 (6 bases). The CDR3 has 14 amino acids. Germline assignment: CDR1 MNHEY and CDR2 SVGAGI. With 5 bases removed from V and 2 bases from J, the gap between germline ends came to 12 bases. CDR3 nucleotides: TGTGCCAGCAGTCGGACAGCGGACAACTATGGCTACACCTTC. Protein product: CASSRTADNYGYTF.

The V gene is TRBV19, the J gene TRBJ2-7, with TRBD1 matching over 7 bases. The length of the CDR3 is 14 residues. J was trimmed by 4 bases and V by 3 bases; bases with no gene match: 6. The germline gives CDR1 LNHDA, CDR2 SQIVND (reference sequence). The CDR3 region is CASSMGDRAYEQYF. The CDR3 nucleotides are TGTGCCAGTAGTATGGGTGACAGGGCTTACGAGCAGTACTTC.

The chain is built from TRBV2 and TRBJ2-2; TRBD2 matches at 12 bases. J gave up 0 bases and V 4 bases, and 3 bases lay outside the gene matches. Germline V gene sequence: CDR1 SNHLY, CDR2 FYNNEI. The CDR3 loop spans 17 amino acids. The CDR3 sequence: CASSVLAGGPNTGELFF. The CDR3 DNA reads TGTGCCAGCAGTGTACTAGCGGGGGGCCCGAACACCGGGGAGCTGTTTTTT.

A remark on this clone: Different DNA sequences within this sample yield the same CDR3. The chain employs TRBV11-1 and TRBJ2-7; the D gene is possibly TRBD1 (6 bases). This CDR3 contains 15 residues. Germline loops: CDR1 SGHAT, CDR2 FQDESV (reference sequence). The V end lost 7 bases, the J end lost 6 bases, and 22 bases lay between the germline ends. The CDR3 protein is CASTTPGHDGVEQYF. CDR3 DNA sequence: TGTGCCAGCACCACCCCGGGACATGATGGCGTCGAGCAGTACTTC.

The V and J genes are TRBV5-1 and TRBJ2-3; 9 bases fit TRBD2. Looked up from germline, CDR1 is SGHRS and CDR2 is YFSETQ. The CDR3 consists of 17 residues. V lost 4 bases, J lost 2 bases, and 11 bases stayed unmatched. The CDR3: CASSRTPLAGATDTQYF. The CDR3 coding sequence is TGCGCCAGCAGCCGGACCCCCTTAGCGGGAGCCACAGATACGCAGTATTTT.

This chain connects TRBV21-1 to TRBJ1-2; TRBD1, the table's D call, was not compared with the DNA. TRBV21-1 is marked as a pseudogene. The CDR3 has 19 residues. This chain's CDR3 is CASSREVWDRVTANYGYTF. The CDR3 DNA follows: TGTGCCAGCAGCAGAGAGGTTTGGGACAGGGTAACAGCTAACTATGGCTACACCTTC.

The J gene is TRBJ2-7, the V gene TRBV10-3; no clear D gene. Between the trimmed V and J ends, which lost 0 bases and 7 bases, there was a span of 13 bases. The CDR3 length is 14 residues. Germline assignment: CDR1 ENHRY and CDR2 SYGVKD. In nucleotides, the CDR3 is TGTGCCATCAGTGAGTCTCACAGCCTTCGGGAGCAGTACTTC. This translates into CAISESHSLREQYF.

The chain uses TRBV4-1 and TRBJ2-3, with 7 bases fitting TRBD2. V was pared by 3 bases and J by 2 bases, with 8 bases of the junction left unmatched. Looked up from germline, CDR1 is MGHRA and CDR2 is YSYEKL. The CDR3 totals 16 residues. CDR3 DNA sequence: TGCGCCAGCAGCCACCCCCTAGCGGACTTCACAGATACGCAGTATTTT. It codes for CASSHPLADFTDTQYF.

This clone has only one observation. V is TRBV19 and J is TRBJ1-2; maybe TRBD1 (5 bases). Germline V gives CDR1 LNHDA, CDR2 SQIVND (reference sequence). The ends were cut back, 11 bases at V and 9 bases at J, with 16 bases in the middle. This CDR3 has 11 amino acids. As DNA, the CDR3 is TGTGCCGGCAGGAGGGGAAGACGCTACACCTTC. It translates to CAGRRGRRYTF.

A single count supports this clone. The CDR3 sequence is CARQGGETQYF. The CDR3 DNA is TGTGCCAGACAGGGTGGAGAGACCCAGTACTTC. The V call is TRBV2, the J call TRBJ2-5, with D tentatively TRBD1 (6 bases). Trimming took off 9 bases at V and 4 bases at J, with 9 bases between the two ends. From germline, CDR1 is SNHLY and CDR2 FYNNEI. The CDR3 has 11 residues.

This chain joins TRBV7-2 and TRBJ2-5; TRBD2 matches at 8 bases. V lost 4 bases to trimming and J lost 2 bases; unmatched junction nucleotides: 3. CDR1 and CDR2 from the germline V gene are SGHTA and FQGNSA. The CDR3 extends over 14 amino acids. CDR3 amino acids: CASSYRGGQETQYF. CDR3 bases: TGTGCCAGCAGCTATCGCGGGGGGCAAGAGACCCAGTACTTC.

The V and J genes are TRBV30 and TRBJ1-6; D is unresolved. V was trimmed by 2 bases and J by 6 bases, leaving 8 bases between them. CDR3 length: 13 residues. Per the germline V gene, CDR1 is GTSNPN and CDR2 is SVGIG (reference sequence). The CDR3 reads CAWSPGGNSPLHF. The CDR3 bases are TGTGCCTGGAGTCCGGGTGGTAATTCACCCCTCCACTTT.

The chain links TRBV7-2 to TRBJ2-7; 11 bases are a match to TRBD2. V shed 4 bases, J shed 7 bases, and the junction held 12 bases outside the gene matches. The length of the CDR3 is 16 residues. The V gene's germline CDR1 is SGHTA and CDR2 FQGNSA. The CDR3 DNA sequence: TGTGCCAGCAGCTCCCAACCCACTAGCGGGAGCGGGGAGCAGTACTTC. Its translation: CASSSQPTSGSGEQYF. The variable domain in full, with the rest retrieved from reference TRBV7-2 and TRBJ2-7, is GAGVSQSPSNKVTEKGKDVELRCDPISGHTALYWYRQSLGQGLEFLIYFQGNSAPDKSGLPSDRFSAERTGGSVSTLTIQRTQQEDSAVYLCASSSQPTSGSGEQYFGPGTRLTVT.

V and J are TRBV7-6 and TRBJ2-5, with D unclear. V lost 5 bases and J 5 bases, leaving 6 bases between the germline ends. This CDR3 is 11 amino acids long. CDR1 is SGHVS and CDR2 is FNYEAQ in the germline V gene. CDR3 sequence (DNA): TGTGCCAGCAGCCAAGCCGAGACCCAGTACTTC. Translated: CASSQAETQYF.

The chain joins TRBV5-1 to TRBJ1-1, with 7 bases that match TRBD1. Trimming cost V 5 bases and J 0 bases; bases outside gene matches: 4. Looked up from germline, CDR1 is SGHRS and CDR2 is YFSETQ. This CDR3 contains 14 residues. CDR3 in amino acids: CASRTTGMNTEAFF. The CDR3 bases are TGCGCCAGCAGAACGACAGGGATGAACACTGAAGCTTTCTTT.

The chain links TRBV7-9 to TRBJ2-7; TRBD1 matches at 8 bases. The CDR3 consists of 16 residues. V was clipped by 4 bases and J by 0 bases; unmatched bases: 8. Germline V gene data show CDR1 as SEHNR and CDR2 as FQNEAQ (reference sequence). DNA of the CDR3: TGTGCCAGCAGCTCAGGGACAGGCTTTAGCTCCTACGAGCAGTACTTC. Residues: CASSSGTGFSSYEQYF.

This clone has just a few counts. The chain uses TRBV2 and TRBJ2-7; D is possibly TRBD1 (6 bases). Germline V gene data show CDR1 as SNHLY and CDR2 as FYNNEI. V lost 5 bases and J lost 7, with 9 bases in between. The CDR3 consists of 11 residues. This CDR3 reads CASSRTVEQYF. The CDR3 bases are TGTGCCAGCAGTAGGACAGTGGAGCAGTACTTC.

The chain links TRBV13 to TRBJ1-5, with a weak D call TRBD1 (5 bases). CDR1 is PRHDT and CDR2 is FYEKMQ in the germline V gene (reference sequence). The CDR3 has 13 amino acids. V lost 1 base and J lost 6, with 7 bases in between. The CDR3 here is CASSLDRLQPQHF. The CDR3 DNA sequence: TGTGCCAGCAGCTTAGACAGGCTTCAGCCCCAGCATTTT.

The V gene is TRBV28, the J gene TRBJ1-2; D perhaps matches TRBD1 (5 bases). The CDR3 extends over 13 amino acids. V was pared by 3 bases and J by 7 bases, with 12 bases between. CDR1 and CDR2 from the germline V gene are MDHEN and SYDVKM. The CDR3, as DNA: TGTGCCAGCAGTTTGGGCGGACAAAGTGGCTACACCTTC. It codes for CASSLGGQSGYTF.